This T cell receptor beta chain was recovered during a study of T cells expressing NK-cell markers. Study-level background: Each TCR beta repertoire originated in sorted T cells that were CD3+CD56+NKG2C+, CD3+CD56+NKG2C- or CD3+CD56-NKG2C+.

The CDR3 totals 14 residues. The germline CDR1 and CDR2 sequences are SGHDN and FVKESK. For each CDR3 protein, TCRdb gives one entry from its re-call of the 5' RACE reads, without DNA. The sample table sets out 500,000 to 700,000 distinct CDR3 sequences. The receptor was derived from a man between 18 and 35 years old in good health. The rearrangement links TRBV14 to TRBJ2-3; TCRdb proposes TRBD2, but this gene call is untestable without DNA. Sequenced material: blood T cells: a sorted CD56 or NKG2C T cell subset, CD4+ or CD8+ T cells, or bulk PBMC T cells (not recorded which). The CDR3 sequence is CASSSSNLTDTQYF.